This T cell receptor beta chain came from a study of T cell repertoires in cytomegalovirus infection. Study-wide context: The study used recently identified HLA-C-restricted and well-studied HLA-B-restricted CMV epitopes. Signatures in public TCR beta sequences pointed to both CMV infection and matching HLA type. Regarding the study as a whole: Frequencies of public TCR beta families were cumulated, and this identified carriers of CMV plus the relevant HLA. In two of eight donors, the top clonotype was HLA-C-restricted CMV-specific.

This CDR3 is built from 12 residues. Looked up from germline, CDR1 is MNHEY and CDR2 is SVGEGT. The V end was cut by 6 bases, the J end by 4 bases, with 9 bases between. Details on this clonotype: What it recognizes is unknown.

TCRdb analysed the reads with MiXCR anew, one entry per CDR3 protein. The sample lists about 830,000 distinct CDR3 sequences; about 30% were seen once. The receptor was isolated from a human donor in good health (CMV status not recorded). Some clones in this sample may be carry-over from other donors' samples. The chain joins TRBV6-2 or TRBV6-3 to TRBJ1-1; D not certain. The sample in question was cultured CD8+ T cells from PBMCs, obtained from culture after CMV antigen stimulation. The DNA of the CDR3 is TGTGCCAGCAGATTCAGGTTCACTGAAGCTTTCTTT. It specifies CASRFRFTEAFF.